The next 6 T cell receptor beta chains were all read from a single sample in a study of OX40 agonist ivuxolimab in advanced cancers. Produced via immunoSEQ multiplex PCR; TCRdb's table is partial and in-frame only. Of some 55,000 clones in the sample, more than 75% were seen once. The specimen was CD4+ or CD8+ T cells sorted from blood, collected in a trial of the OX40 agonist ivuxolimab. These receptors were collected from an adult with an advanced solid tumor such as melanoma, head and neck, liver or kidney cancer.

V usage is TRBV7-9 and J usage is TRBJ2-1; TRBD2 aligns across 11 bases. This CDR3 has 15 amino acids. Germline CDR1 and CDR2: SEHNR and FQNEAQ (reference sequence). The J segment lost 9 bases and the V segment lost 1 base, leaving 5 bases of the junction unmatched. This chain's CDR3 is CASSLGLAGWGEQFF. CDR3 sequence (DNA): TGTGCCAGCAGCTTAGGACTAGCGGGGTGGGGTGAGCAGTTCTTC.

The rearrangement links TRBV2 to TRBJ1-4; D is undetermined. V was shortened by 8 bases and J by 1 base, with 11 bases between the two germline ends. The CDR3 is 14 amino acids. Germline V gene sequence: CDR1 SNHLY, CDR2 FYNNEI. In DNA, the CDR3 is TGTGCCAGCGGACGGATCGTAACTAATGAAAAACTGTTTTTT. Translating gives CASGRIVTNEKLFF.

The V and J genes are TRBV2 and TRBJ2-3; perhaps D is TRBD1 or TRBD2 (5 bases each). Germline V lookup: CDR1 SNHLY, CDR2 FYNNEI. V was cut by 7 bases and J by 0 bases, with 17 bases left in between. The CDR3 extends over 16 amino acids. The CDR3 DNA is TGTGCCAGCACACGGGAAGGGGCCCTTAGCACAGATACGCAGTATTTT. Its translation: CASTREGALSTDTQYF. The full variable domain, its missing parts supplied by reference TRBV2 and TRBJ2-3, is EPEVTQTPSHQVTQMGQEVILRCVPISNHLYFYWYRQILGQKVEFLVSFYNNEISEKSEIFDDQFSVERPDGSNFTLKIRSTKLEDSAMYFCASTREGALSTDTQYFGPGTRLTVL.

CDR3 coding DNA: TGTGCCAGTAGCAACCGGGACGGACTCTTAATGAACACTGAAGCTTTCTTT. This gives the protein CASSNRDGLLMNTEAFF. The chain joins TRBV19 to TRBJ1-1, with D perhaps matching TRBD1 (5 bases). The CDR3 covers 17 residues. CDR1 and CDR2 from the germline V gene are LNHDA and SQIVND (reference sequence). V dropped 6 bases and J dropped 0 bases, with 20 bases sitting between them.

The CDR3 reads CASSFSPGQKVQYF. The DNA for the CDR3 is TGTGCCAGCAGCTTTTCTCCGGGACAGAAGGTGCAGTACTTC. The chain carries TRBV7-2 and TRBJ2-7; 7 nucleotides match TRBD1. V was pared by 3 bases and J by 9 bases, with 11 bases of the junction left unmatched. Germline V lookup: CDR1 SGHTA, CDR2 FQGNSA. This CDR3 is 14 amino acids long.

V usage is TRBV5-1 and J usage is TRBJ1-1; tentatively, D is TRBD1 (5 bases). The V gene's germline CDR1 is SGHRS and CDR2 YFSETQ. This CDR3 region has 13 residues. Trimming removed 7 bases at V and 4 bases at J, with 14 bases between. CDR3: CASGREFGTEAFF. CDR3 sequence (DNA): TGCGCCAGCGGCAGGGAGTTCGGCACTGAAGCTTTCTTT.